The 5 T cell receptor beta chains listed next were all sequenced from one sample in a study of T-cell reconstitution after alpha-beta-depleted transplantation in children. Construction of the TCRbeta library involved unique molecular identifiers. Using its own MiXCR run on the PCR reads, TCRdb lists one record per CDR3 protein. The sample comprises about 470,000 distinct CDR3 sequences, over 40% of which are singletons, and approximately 25% rests with the top ten. The sample consisted of PBMCs, taken before TCRalphabeta/CD19-depleted stem cell transplant. Receptors originate from a girl aged 2-10 years with aplastic anemia, due to receive a stem cell transplant.

There are many counts of this clonotype. V usage is TRBV5-1 and J usage is TRBJ2-5, with TRBD2 matching 8 bases. Germline CDR1 reads SGHRS; CDR2 reads YFSETQ. The V gene end was trimmed by 4 bases and the J gene end by 1 base; junction bases not matched to a gene: 3. This CDR3 has 14 amino acids. CDR3 DNA: TGCGCCAGCAGCCCGACTAGCGCCCAAGAGACCCAGTACTTC. Translation: CASSPTSAQETQYF.

V gene TRBV20-1 combines with J gene TRBJ2-1, with 7 bases that match TRBD1. The junction had 8 bases not matched to a gene; V was cut back by 0 bases and J by 6 bases. The germline CDR1 and CDR2 sequences are DFQATT and SNEGSKA (reference sequence). This CDR3 spans 15 amino acids. Here the CDR3 reads CSAREGGHRVNEQFF. In DNA form, the CDR3 reads TGCAGTGCTAGAGAAGGGGGCCATAGGGTCAATGAGCAGTTCTTC.

V is TRBV7-3 and J is TRBJ2-3; D ambiguous. The CDR3 contains 15 residues. Germline V gene sequence: CDR1 SGHTA, CDR2 FQGTGA. V lost 4 bases to trimming and J lost 6 bases, with 17 bases between them. CDR3 amino acids: CASSSLGGPRDTQYF. The CDR3 DNA follows: TGTGCCAGCAGCTCCTTAGGTGGCCCCCGTGATACGCAGTATTTT.

This clonotype has ten or more counts. The chain couples TRBV5-1 to TRBJ1-2; D possibly corresponds to TRBD1 (6 bases). Trimming removed 3 bases from V and 4 bases from J, with 19 bases in between. This CDR3 is 16 amino acids long. CDR1 is SGHRS, CDR2 YFSETQ, per germline. CDR3 residues: CASSSGLGGPRYGYTF. The CDR3 region has the DNA TGCGCCAGCAGCTCGGGACTCGGGGGGCCGCGCTATGGCTACACCTTC.

About this clonotype itself: A read error may be the cause here, since a much bigger clone is one base away. The CDR3 DNA is TGCAGTGCTAGCATGGGGACTGAAGCTTTCTTT. Translating gives CSASMGTEAFF. The chain recombines TRBV20-1 with TRBJ1-1; D ambiguous. From germline, CDR1 is DFQATT and CDR2 SNEGSKA (reference sequence). Trimming stripped 3 bases from V and 5 bases from J, with 7 bases between. The CDR3 loop spans 11 amino acids.